This T cell receptor (beta chain) came from a study of CD8 T cells in ankylosing spondylitis. Notes on the study in general: Those disease-linked clones were CD8+; they were also relatively rare in peripheral blood.

TCRdb fed the 5' RACE reads into MiXCR, producing one record per CDR3 protein. The sample holds approximately 35,000 distinct CDR3 sequences, around an eighth seen once. Germline V CDR1 and CDR2: SGHRS, YFSETQ. The length of the CDR3 is 12 residues. V was trimmed by 0 bases and J by 5 bases, leaving 5 bases between them. Worth noting for this clonotype: Its antigen is as yet unknown.

The chain couples TRBV5-1 to TRBJ2-5; no firm D call. The TCR sequence derives from a male donor with ankylosing spondylitis. Material for sequencing was synovial fluid, either unsorted or a sorted T cell fraction (not recorded which). CDR3 in amino acids: CASSLVSETQYF. CDR3 in DNA: TGCGCCAGCAGCTTGGTTTCTGAGACCCAGTACTTC.